The clone carrying this T cell receptor (beta chain) showed up many times. Its matching antigen is unknown. Described time point: persistent/refractory GD, antithyroid drugs over 5 years with positive TRAb. The TCR library was prepared using RNA isolated from PBMCs. The sample is drawn from a study of regulatory T cells in long-lasting Graves disease. Study-wide context: Persistent Graves' disease meant over 5 years of antithyroid drugs with positive TSH receptor antibodies.

Trimming took off 5 bases at V and 2 bases at J, with 9 bases between the two ends. This CDR3 comprises 13 residues. Study-wide findings and caveats: Under persistent disease, TRBV28, TRBJ1-2 and TRBJ2-5 were used preferentially. Thyroid tissue was not studied; only peripheral blood was.

Library construction for TCR beta used iRepertoire HTBI primers and Arm-PCR of CDR3 regions. TCRdb reprocessed the multiplex PCR reads via MiXCR and lists one record per CDR3 protein. The sample contains roughly 470,000 distinct CDR3 sequences, around 21% of which appear only once. Here the sequenced sample was peripheral blood mononuclear cells (PBMCs), taken when the disease was refractory, from a patient treated with antithyroid drugs. The source is a female donor with Graves disease. The gene calls are TRBV12-3 or TRBV12-4 and TRBJ1-2, with no clear D. The CDR3 loop reads CASSPQKNYGYTF. The DNA for the CDR3 is TGTGCCAGCAGTCCACAGAAGAACTATGGCTACACCTTC.